The clone carrying this T cell receptor (beta chain) was detected ten times or more. Its specificity is not known. This sample was included in a study of regulatory T cells in long-lasting Graves disease. CDR1 DFQATT and CDR2 SNEGSKA come from the germline V gene (reference sequence). V was shortened by 3 bases and J by 4 bases, with 10 bases between the two germline ends. CDR3 length: 12 amino acids. Findings and caveats of the study: Those with persistent disease had in common more public clonotypes (approximately 2,500) than new patients (roughly 970). TCR diversity was lower in persistent than newly diagnosed Graves' disease. Gene preferences differed: TRBV28, TRBJ1-2, TRBJ2-5 in persistent cases.

This sample's time point: persistent/refractory GD, antithyroid drugs over 5 years with positive TRAb. Following extraction of RNA from PBMCs, that RNA was used to make the TCR library. The guidelines of the American Thyroid Association were the basis for diagnosing Graves' disease. For TCR beta, libraries came from iRepertoire HTBI primers and Arm-PCR of CDR3 regions. One entry per CDR3 protein results from TCRdb running MiXCR on the multiplex PCR reads. The table records 310,000 or so distinct CDR3 sequences, around 19% of them present only once. Sample: peripheral blood mononuclear cells (PBMCs), taken when the disease was refractory, from a patient treated with antithyroid drugs. The gene calls are TRBV20-1 and TRBJ2-7, with a possible D match to TRBD2 (5 bases). This clonotype was obtained from a female donor with Graves disease. CDR3 region: CSARAGPYEQYF. The CDR3 DNA sequence: TGCAGTGCTAGGGCGGGTCCATACGAGCAGTACTTC.